Listed below are T cell receptor beta chains from one sample, sequenced in a study of blood T cells in healthy people across ages. MiXCR was run by TCRdb on the 5' RACE reads, yielding one entry per CDR3 protein. The sample records about 1.8 million distinct CDR3 sequences, about 50% being singletons. The specimen sequenced was blood. The receptor set was obtained from a woman between 35 and 50 years old in good health. The CDR3 runs from the conserved cysteine through the conserved F or W. A D gene is named only where the DNA matches it firmly. The size entry is marked missing in some rows and otherwise reads once, few, many or a size class.

V gene	clone size	J gene	D gene	CDR3 DNA	CDR3 protein
TRBV10-3	.	TRBJ2-7	TRBD1	TGTGCCATCAGTGGGGGAGGGGACAGGGGGTTCTCCGACGAGCAGTACTTC	CAISGGGDRGFSDEQYF
TRBV6-4	.	TRBJ2-7	.	TGTGCCAGCAGAGTTTGTCGGACGGGCGAGCAGTACTTC	CASRVCRTGEQYF
TRBV20-1	.	TRBJ2-5	.	TGCAGTGCTCTGGATCTAGCCGAGACCCAGTACTTC	CSALDLAETQYF
TRBV27	few	TRBJ2-3	.	TGTGCCAGCAGTGTTTTGTCGGGGACTAGCACAGATACGCAGTATTTT	CASSVLSGTSTDTQYF
TRBV20-1	few	TRBJ2-7	.	TGCAGTGCTGGCGGGGGCTCCTACTCCTACGAGCAGTACTTC	CSAGGGSYSYEQYF
TRBV21-1	once	TRBJ2-5	.	TGTGCCAGCAGCAAGCGTGACAGGGTGGATGAGCAGTACTTC	CASSKRDRVDEQYF
TRBV4-3	few	TRBJ2-7	TRBD2	TGCGCCAGCAGCCAAGGAGCGGGGGGAATTTACGAGCAGTACTTC	CASSQGAGGIYEQYF
TRBV7-9	.	TRBJ1-2	.	TGTGCCAGCAGCCTGGGACATATGGGTAGGACTGGCTACACCTTC	CASSLGHMGRTGYTF
TRBV7-2	.	TRBJ2-3	.	TGTGCCAGCAGCCCCCGACAGAGAGACACAGATACGCAGTATTTT	CASSPRQRDTDTQYF
TRBV4-1	.	TRBJ2-5	TRBD2	TGCGCCAGCAGCCACCCGGGACTAGCAGGGGAGACCCAGTACTTC	CASSHPGLAGETQYF
TRBV20-1	.	TRBJ2-5	.	TGCAGTGCTAGAAAGGGGGGGCCGCGGGAGACCCAGTACTTC	CSARKGGPRETQYF
TRBV6-2/TRBV6-3	many	TRBJ1-1	.	TGTGCCACCCTGAATAGTTGGGACGTCGGCACTGAAGCTTTCTTT	CATLNSWDVGTEAFF
TRBV21-1	once	TRBJ1-4	.	TGTGCCAGCAGCAAAAGGCAAAGTAATGAAAAACTGTTTTTT	CASSKRQSNEKLFF
TRBV6-6	.	TRBJ1-6	.	TGTGCCAGCGGCTCCGGCTCCCCGGGCTCCTATAATTCACCCCTCCACTTT	CASGSGSPGSYNSPLHF